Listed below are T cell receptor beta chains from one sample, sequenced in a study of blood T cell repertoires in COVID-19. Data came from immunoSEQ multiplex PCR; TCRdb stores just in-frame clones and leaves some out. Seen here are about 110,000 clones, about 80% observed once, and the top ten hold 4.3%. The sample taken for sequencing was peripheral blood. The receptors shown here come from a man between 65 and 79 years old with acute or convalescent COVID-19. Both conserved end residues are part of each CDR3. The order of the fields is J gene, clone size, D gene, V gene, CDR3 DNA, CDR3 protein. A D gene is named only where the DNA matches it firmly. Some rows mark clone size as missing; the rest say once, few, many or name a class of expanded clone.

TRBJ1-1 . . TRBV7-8 TGTGCCACTCAAGGGGGTAACCAGAACACTGAAGCTTTCTTT CATQGGNQNTEAFF
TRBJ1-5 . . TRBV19 TGTGCCAGTAGTATCCCCCCGGGGCTGGGGGCAAATCAGCCCCAGCATTTT CASSIPPGLGANQPQHF
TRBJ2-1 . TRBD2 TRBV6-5 TGTGCCAGCAGGACTAGCTCCCATGAGCAGTTCTTC CASRTSSHEQFF
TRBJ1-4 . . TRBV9 TGTGCCAGCAGCGTAGGGGAGAGACGGAATGAAAAACTGTTTTTT CASSVGERRNEKLFF
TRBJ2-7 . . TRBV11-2 TGTGCCAGCAGCCGCGACAGTGTCTACGAGCAGTACTTC CASSRDSVYEQYF
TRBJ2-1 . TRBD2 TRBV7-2 TGTGCCAGCAGCTATGGGACTAGCGGGGCCTTACCGAATGAGCAGTTCTTC CASSYGTSGALPNEQFF
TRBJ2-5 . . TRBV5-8 TGTGCCAGCAGCTTGCTTAGGACTCTCTGGTCCGGAGAGACCCAGTACTTC CASSLLRTLWSGETQYF
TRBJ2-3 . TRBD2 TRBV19 TGTGCCAGTAGGAGGACTAGCGTAGGGACAGATACGCAGTATTTT CASRRTSVGTDTQYF
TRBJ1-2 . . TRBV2 TGTGCCAGCAGTGAAAACGGGGTCTTTGACTATGGCTACACCTTC CASSENGVFDYGYTF
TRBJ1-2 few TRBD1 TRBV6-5 TGTGCCAGCAGGGGGCAGGGGGCTGGTAACTATGGCTACACCTTC CASRGQGAGNYGYTF
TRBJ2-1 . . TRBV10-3 TGTGCCACGGATCCGACAGGTCGCGATGAGCAGTTCTTC CATDPTGRDEQFF
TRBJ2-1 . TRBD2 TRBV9 TGTGCCAGCAGCCAGACGACTAGCGGATACAATGAGCAGTTCTTC CASSQTTSGYNEQFF
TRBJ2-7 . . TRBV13 TGTGCCAGCAGCTTAGGGGGGCAGGGCGAGCAGTACTTC CASSLGGQGEQYF
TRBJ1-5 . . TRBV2 TGTGCCAGCAGTGAGCGGGGGTTGAGCAATCAGCCCCAGCATTTT CASSERGLSNQPQHF
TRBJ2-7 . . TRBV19 TGTGCCAGTAGTATTGGGGGCCGTCACGAGCAGTACTTC CASSIGGRHEQYF
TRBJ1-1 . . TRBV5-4 TGTGCCAGCAGCTTGGGGTCGGGAGCGTACACTGAAGCTTTCTTT CASSLGSGAYTEAFF
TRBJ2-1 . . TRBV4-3 TGCGCCAGCAGCCAAGAAAGTTGGCGGGAGCAGTTCTTC CASSQESWREQFF
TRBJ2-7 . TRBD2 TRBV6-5 TGTGCCAGCAGCCGGACTAGCGGCCTCTCCTACGAGCAGTACTTC CASSRTSGLSYEQYF
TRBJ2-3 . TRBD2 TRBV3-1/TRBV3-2 TGTGCCAGCAGCCCTAGCGGGGGGGCCACAGATACGCAGTATTTT CASSPSGGATDTQYF
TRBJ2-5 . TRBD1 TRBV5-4 TGTGCCAGCAGCGAGTCCGGGACAGTAGGCCAAGAGACCCAGTACTTC CASSESGTVGQETQYF
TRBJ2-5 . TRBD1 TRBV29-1 TGCAGCAGTAGACAGGGTGAAGCGACCCAGTACTTC CSSRQGEATQYF
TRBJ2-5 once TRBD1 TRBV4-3 TGCGCCAGCAGTAGGGACAGGGGGCGAGGAGAGACCCAGTACTTC CASSRDRGRGETQYF
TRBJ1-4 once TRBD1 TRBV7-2 TGTGCCAGCAGCCTCCTAGGACAGGGGGGGGAAAAACTGTTTTTT CASSLLGQGGEKLFF
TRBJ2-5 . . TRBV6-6 TGTGCCAGCAGTTACTCGTTCATTCAAGAGACCCAGTACTTC CASSYSFIQETQYF
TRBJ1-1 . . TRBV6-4 TGTGCCAGCAGTGTCACCCTGCAGGGGGAAGCTTTCTTT CASSVTLQGEAFF
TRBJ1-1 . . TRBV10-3 TGTGCCATCAGCACCAGGGGTTCCGAGAACACTGAAGCTTTCTTT CAISTRGSENTEAFF
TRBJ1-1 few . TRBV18 TGTGCCAGCTCACCAGGGAGTAACACTGAAGCTTTCTTT CASSPGSNTEAFF
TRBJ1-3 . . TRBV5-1 TGCGCCAGCAGCTTGGAGGGTAGGGGCACCATATATTTT CASSLEGRGTIYF
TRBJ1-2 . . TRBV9 TGTGCCAGCAGCGTAGGGCTCACACCCTCTAACTATGGCTACACCTTC CASSVGLTPSNYGYTF
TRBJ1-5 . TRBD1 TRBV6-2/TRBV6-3 TGTGCCAGCAGCCCGACAGGGAATCAGCCCCAGCATTTT CASSPTGNQPQHF
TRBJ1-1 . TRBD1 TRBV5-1 TGCGCCAGCAGCTTGGTCGAACAGGGGGCGGTGAACACTGAAGCTTTCTTT CASSLVEQGAVNTEAFF
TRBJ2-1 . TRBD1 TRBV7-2 TGTGCCAGCAGCTCGGACAGGGGGGACTACAATGAGCAGTTCTTC CASSSDRGDYNEQFF
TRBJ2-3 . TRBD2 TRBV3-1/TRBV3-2 TGTGCCAGCAGCCAAAATTCCGTCAGCGGGAGTACGCAGTATTTT CASSQNSVSGSTQYF
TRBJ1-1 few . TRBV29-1 TGCAGCGTTTCCGGGGGGGCCGCGAACACTGAAGCTTTCTTT CSVSGGAANTEAFF
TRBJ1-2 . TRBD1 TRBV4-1 TGCGCCAGCAGCCAAGAAATCGGGACAGGGATTTATGGCTACACCTTC CASSQEIGTGIYGYTF
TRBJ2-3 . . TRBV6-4 TGTGCCAGCAGTGAAGGAGGGAATACGCAGTATTTT CASSEGGNTQYF
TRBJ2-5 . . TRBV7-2 TGTGCCAGCAGCTTAGCCAGCGGTGATCAAGAGACCCAGTACTTC CASSLASGDQETQYF
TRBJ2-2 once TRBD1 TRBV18 TGTGCCAGCTCACCAGGGACAGGGACGAACACCGGGGAGCTGTTTTTT CASSPGTGTNTGELFF
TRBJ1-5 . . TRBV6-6 TGTGCCAGCACCGTAGGAGGGCCCAGTCAGCCCCAGCATTTT CASTVGGPSQPQHF
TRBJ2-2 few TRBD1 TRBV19 TGTGCCAGTAGTCCGGGGACAGGGAAAGGGACCGGGGAGCTGTTTTTT CASSPGTGKGTGELFF
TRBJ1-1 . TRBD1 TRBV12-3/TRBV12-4 TGTGCCAGCAGGGGACAGGGTAGCACTGAAGCTTTCTTT CASRGQGSTEAFF
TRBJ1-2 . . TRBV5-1 TGCGCCAGCAGCCCACAGGACTATGGCTACACCTTC CASSPQDYGYTF
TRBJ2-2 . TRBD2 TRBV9 TGTGCCAGCAGCGCTCCCACTAGCGGGGCGACCGGGGAGCTGTTTTTT CASSAPTSGATGELFF
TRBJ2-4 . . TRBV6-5 TGTGCCAGCAGTAACGAAAAGCAAAACATTCAGTACTTC CASSNEKQNIQYF
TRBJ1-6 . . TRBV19 TGTGCCAGTAGGTTGGACCGGGGTTCACCCCTCCACTTT CASRLDRGSPLHF
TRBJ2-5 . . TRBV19 TGTGCCAGTAGTCCTAGCCCGTTAGAGACCCAGTACTTC CASSPSPLETQYF
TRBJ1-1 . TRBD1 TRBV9 TGTGCCAGCAGCGTAGGACTGACAGGGAACGCTGAAGCTTTCTTT CASSVGLTGNAEAFF
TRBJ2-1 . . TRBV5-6 TGTGCCAGCAGCTTGTCTATCCGCAATGAGCAGTTCTTC CASSLSIRNEQFF
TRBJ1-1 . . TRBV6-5 TGTGCCAGCAGTTACTCAACAGGGTATACTGAAGCTTTCTTT CASSYSTGYTEAFF
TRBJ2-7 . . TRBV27 TGTGCCAGCAGTTCGACAGGTAACCCTTACGAGCAGTACTTC CASSSTGNPYEQYF
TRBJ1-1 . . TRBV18 TGTGCCAGCTCACCGTTCGGGATAGACACTGAAGCTTTCTTT CASSPFGIDTEAFF
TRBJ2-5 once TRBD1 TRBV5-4 TGTGCCAGCCGGCTACAGGGGGGTGAGACCCAGTACTTC CASRLQGGETQYF
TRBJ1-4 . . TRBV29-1 TGCAGCGTTGGTCGGGGTACTAATGAAAAACTGTTTTTT CSVGRGTNEKLFF